This TCR beta chain emerged from a study of PD-1 blockade in classical Hodgkin lymphoma. The study, taken as a whole, reports: It was among complete responders that baseline diversity resembled that of newly diagnosed patients. Relapsed/refractory patients reportedly had lower baseline diversity than newly diagnosed patients.

On this clone itself: The antigen is unknown.

Time point here: cycle 4 day 1 (C4D1), after 5 to 7 weeks of nivolumab. Each patient relapsed following autologous stem cell transplantation, and prior brentuximab vedotin exposure differed. The germline V gene encodes CDR1 SGHTS and CDR2 YDEGEE. The CDR3 loop spans 15 amino acids. J was trimmed by 3 bases and V by 0 bases; bases with no gene match: 4. Sequencing was performed with immunoSEQ multiplex PCR; in TCRdb, only in-frame clones are kept and a portion is missing. The data show 7,000 or so clones, roughly 70% seen once. The chain combines TRBV5-8 with TRBJ2-3; 7 positions match TRBD1. This sample comprised peripheral blood mononuclear cells (PBMCs), obtained before the fourth cycle of nivolumab. The sequence was obtained from a human donor with classical Hodgkin lymphoma. The CDR3 nucleotides read TGTGCCAGCAGCTTGGCGAGGGGGCGGACAGATACGCAGTATTTT. Residues: CASSLARGRTDTQYF.